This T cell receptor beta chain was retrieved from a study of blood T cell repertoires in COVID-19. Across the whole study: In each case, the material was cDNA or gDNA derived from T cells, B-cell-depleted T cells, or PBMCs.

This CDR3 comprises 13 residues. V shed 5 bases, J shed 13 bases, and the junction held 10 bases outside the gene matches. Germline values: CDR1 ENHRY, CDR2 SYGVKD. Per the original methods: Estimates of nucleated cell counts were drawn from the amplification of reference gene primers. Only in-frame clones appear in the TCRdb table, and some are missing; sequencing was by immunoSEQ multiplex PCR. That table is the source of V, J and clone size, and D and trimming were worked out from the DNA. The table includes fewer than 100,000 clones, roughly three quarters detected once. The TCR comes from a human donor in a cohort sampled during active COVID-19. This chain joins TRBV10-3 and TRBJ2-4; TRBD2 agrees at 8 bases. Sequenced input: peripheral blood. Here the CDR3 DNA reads TGTGCCATCAGTCTGGGGGCGGGGGGCAGCCAGTACTTC. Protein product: CAISLGAGGSQYF.